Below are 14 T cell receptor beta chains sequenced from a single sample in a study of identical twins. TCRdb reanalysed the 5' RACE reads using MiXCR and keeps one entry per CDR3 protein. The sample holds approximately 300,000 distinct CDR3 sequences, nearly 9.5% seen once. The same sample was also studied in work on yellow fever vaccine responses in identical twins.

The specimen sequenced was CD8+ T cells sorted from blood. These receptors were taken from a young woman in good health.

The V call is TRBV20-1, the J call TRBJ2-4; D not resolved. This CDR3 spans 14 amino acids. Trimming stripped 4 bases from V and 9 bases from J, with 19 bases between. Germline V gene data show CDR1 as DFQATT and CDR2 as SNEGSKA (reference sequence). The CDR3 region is CSAMAVYPMFIQYF. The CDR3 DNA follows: TGCAGTGCTATGGCGGTTTACCCCATGTTCATTCAGTACTTC.

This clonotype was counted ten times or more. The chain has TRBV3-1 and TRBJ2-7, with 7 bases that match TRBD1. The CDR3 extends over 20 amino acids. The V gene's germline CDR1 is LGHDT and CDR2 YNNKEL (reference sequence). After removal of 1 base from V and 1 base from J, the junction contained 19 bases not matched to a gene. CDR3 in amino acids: CASSQVYGTARNYQSYEQYF. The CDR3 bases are TGTGCCAGCAGCCAAGTCTACGGGACAGCTCGAAATTATCAATCCTACGAGCAGTACTTC.

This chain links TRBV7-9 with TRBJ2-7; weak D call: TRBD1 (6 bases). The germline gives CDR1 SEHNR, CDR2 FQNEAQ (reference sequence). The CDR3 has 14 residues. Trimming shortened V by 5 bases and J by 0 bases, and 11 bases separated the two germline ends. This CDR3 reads CASSINRDSYEQYF. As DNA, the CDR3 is TGTGCCAGCAGCATTAACAGGGACTCCTACGAGCAGTACTTC.

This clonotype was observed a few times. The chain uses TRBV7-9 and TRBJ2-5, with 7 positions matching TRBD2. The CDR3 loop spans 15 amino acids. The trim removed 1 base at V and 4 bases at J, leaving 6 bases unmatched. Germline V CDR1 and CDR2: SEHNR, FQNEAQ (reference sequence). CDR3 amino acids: CASSLGGGTVETQYF. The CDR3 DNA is TGTGCCAGCAGCTTAGGGGGGGGGACGGTAGAGACCCAGTACTTC.

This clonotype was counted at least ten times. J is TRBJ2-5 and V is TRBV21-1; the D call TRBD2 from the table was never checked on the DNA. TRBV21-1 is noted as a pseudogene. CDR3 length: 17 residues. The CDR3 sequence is CASSPPMTGGPEETQYF. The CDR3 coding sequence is TGTGCCAGCAGCCCCCCCATGACGGGGGGGCCCGAAGAGACCCAGTACTTC.

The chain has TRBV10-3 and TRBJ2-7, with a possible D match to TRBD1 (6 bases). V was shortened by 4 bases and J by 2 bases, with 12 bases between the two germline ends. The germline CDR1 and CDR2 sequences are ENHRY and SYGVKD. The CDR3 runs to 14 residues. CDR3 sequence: CAISGTALPYEQYF. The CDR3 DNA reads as TGTGCCATCAGTGGGACAGCTCTTCCCTACGAGCAGTACTTC.

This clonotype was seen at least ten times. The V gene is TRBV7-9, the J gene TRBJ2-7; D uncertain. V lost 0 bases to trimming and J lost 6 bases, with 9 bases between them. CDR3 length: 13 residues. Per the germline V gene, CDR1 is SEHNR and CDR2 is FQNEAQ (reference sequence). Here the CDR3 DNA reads TGTGCCAGCAGCTTAGCGTATTCGGCCGAGCAGTACTTC. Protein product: CASSLAYSAEQYF.

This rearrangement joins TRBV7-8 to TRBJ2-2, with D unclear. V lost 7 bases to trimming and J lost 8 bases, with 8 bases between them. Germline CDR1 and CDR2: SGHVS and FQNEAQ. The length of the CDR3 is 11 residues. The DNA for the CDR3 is TGTGCCAGCACCCCCGCGGGGGAGCTGTTTTTT. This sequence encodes CASTPAGELFF.

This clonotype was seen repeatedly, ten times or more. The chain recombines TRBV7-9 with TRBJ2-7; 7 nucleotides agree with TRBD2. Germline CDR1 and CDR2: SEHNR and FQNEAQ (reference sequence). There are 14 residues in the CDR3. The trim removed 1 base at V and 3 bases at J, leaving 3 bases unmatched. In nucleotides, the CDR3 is TGTGCCAGCAGCTTAGTTGGGGGGGGCTACGAGCAGTACTTC. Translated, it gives CASSLVGGGYEQYF. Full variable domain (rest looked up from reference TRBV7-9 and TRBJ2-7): DTGVSQNPRHKITKRGQNVTFRCDPISEHNRLYWYRQTLGQGPEFLTYFQNEAQLEKSRLLSDRFSAERPKGSFSTLEIQRTEQGDSAMYLCASSLVGGGYEQYFGPGTRLTVT.

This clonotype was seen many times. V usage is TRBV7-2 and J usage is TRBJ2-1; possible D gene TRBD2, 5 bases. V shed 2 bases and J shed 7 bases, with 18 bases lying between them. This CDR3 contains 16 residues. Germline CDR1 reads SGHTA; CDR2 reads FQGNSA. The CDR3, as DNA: TGTGCCAGCAGCTTAAATAAGGCGGGCACGGGTAATGAGCAGTTCTTC. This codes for CASSLNKAGTGNEQFF.

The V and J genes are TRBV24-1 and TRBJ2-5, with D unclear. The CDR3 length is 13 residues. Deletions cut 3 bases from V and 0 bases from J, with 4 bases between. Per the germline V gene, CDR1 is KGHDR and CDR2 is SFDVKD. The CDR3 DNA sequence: TGTGCCACCAGTGATACGTACCAAGAGACCCAGTACTTC. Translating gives CATSDTYQETQYF.

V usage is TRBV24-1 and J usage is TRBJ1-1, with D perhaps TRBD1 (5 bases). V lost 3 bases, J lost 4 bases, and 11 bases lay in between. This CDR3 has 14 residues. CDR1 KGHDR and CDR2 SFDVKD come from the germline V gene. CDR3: CATSDRGASTEAFF. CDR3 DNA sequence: TGTGCCACCAGTGATCGGGGCGCGAGCACTGAAGCTTTCTTT.

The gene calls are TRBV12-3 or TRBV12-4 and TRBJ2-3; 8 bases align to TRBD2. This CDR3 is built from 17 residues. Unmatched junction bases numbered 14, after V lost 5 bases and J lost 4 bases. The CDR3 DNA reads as TGTGCCAGCAGTCGAGGACTAGCCCGCGGGTCGGCAGATACGCAGTATTTT. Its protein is CASSRGLARGSADTQYF.

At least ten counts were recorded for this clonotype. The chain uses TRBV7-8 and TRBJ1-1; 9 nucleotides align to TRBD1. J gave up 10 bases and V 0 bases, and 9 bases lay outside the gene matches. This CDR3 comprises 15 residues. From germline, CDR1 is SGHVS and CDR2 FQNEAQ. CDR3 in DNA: TGTGCCAGCAGCTTAGCGGGGACAGGGTCTGCAGCAGCTTTCTTT. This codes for CASSLAGTGSAAAFF.